This T cell receptor beta chain is from a study of blood T cell repertoires in COVID-19. The overall study: PBMCs, B-cell-depleted T cells, or T cells were the source of the cDNA or gDNA that made up the material.

Across about two dozen US areas, participants ranged in age from about 18 to 89 years. Grouping used clinical history reported by participants in a survey and questionnaire. Recovery among Cohort 3 donors was established by two negative PCRs, clearance, or symptom resolution. The germline gives CDR1 SGHRS, CDR2 YFSETQ. V was pared by 1 base and J by 2 bases, with 7 bases of the junction left unmatched. This CDR3 spans 17 amino acids. The protocol was immunoSEQ multiplex PCR, while the TCRdb copy is restricted to in-frame clones and leaves out a portion. Seen here are under 300,000 clones, roughly nine tenths observed once, and the top ten hold 2% to 2.5%.

The chain recombines TRBV5-1 with TRBJ2-3, with TRBD2 matching over 10 bases. Source material: PBMCs or T cells enriched from blood (not recorded which). This receptor was taken from a woman aged 18-35 years who had recovered from COVID-19. The CDR3 nucleotides read TGCGCCAGCAGCTTGACCGGGACTAGCGCCTACACAGATACGCAGTATTTT. Translated: CASSLTGTSAYTDTQYF.